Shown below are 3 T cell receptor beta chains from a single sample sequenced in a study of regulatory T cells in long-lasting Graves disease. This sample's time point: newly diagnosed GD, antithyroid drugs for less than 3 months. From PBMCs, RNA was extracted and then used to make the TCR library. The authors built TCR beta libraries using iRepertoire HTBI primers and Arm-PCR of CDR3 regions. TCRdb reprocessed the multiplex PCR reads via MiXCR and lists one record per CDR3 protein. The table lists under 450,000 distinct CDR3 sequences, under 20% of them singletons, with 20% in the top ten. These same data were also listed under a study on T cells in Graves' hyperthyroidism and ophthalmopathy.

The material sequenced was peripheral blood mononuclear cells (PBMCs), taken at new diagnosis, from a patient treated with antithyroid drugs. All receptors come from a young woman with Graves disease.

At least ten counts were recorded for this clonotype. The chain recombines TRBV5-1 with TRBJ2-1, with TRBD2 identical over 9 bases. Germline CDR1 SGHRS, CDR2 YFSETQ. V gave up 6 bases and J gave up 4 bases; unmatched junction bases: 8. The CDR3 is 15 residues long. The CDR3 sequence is CASNGAGGTYNEQFF. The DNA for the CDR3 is TGCGCCAGCAACGGGGCGGGAGGGACATACAATGAGCAGTTCTTC.

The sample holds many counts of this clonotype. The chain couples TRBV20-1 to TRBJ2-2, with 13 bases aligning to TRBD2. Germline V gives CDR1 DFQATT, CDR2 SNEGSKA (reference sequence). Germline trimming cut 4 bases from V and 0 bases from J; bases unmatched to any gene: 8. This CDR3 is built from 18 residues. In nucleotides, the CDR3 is TGCAGTGCTAAAGACGGGACTAGCGGGACCTCGAACACCGGGGAGCTGTTTTTT. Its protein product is CSAKDGTSGTSNTGELFF.

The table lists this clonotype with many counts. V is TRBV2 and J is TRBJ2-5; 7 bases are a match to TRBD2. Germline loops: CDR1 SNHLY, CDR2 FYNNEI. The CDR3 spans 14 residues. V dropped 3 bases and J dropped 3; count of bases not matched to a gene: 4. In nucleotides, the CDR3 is TGTGCCAGCAGTGAGAGACTAGCAGAAGAGACCCAGTACTTC. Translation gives CASSERLAEETQYF.